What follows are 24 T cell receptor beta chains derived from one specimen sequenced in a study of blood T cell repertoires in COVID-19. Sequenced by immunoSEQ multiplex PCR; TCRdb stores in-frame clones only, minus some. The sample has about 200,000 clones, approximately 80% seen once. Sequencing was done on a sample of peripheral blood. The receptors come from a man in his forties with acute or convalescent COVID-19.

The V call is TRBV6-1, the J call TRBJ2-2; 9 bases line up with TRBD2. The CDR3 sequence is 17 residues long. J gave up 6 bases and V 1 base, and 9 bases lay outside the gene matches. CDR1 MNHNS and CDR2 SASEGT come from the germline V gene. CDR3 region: CASSEGAGGPLSGELFF. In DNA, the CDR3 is TGTGCCAGCAGTGAAGGGGCGGGAGGGCCCCTTTCCGGGGAGCTGTTTTTT.

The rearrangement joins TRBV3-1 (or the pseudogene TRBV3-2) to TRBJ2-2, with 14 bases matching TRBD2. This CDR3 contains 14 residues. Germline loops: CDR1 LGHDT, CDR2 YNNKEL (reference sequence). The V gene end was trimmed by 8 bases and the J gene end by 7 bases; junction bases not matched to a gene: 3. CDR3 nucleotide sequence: TGTGCCAGCGCCGGGACTAGCGGGAGCGGGGAGCTGTTTTTT. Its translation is CASAGTSGSGELFF.

The CDR3 DNA is TGTGCCATCAGTTACAGGGCCTCTGGTTTGAATTCACCCCTCCACTTT. This gives the protein CAISYRASGLNSPLHF. The chain employs TRBV10-3 and TRBJ1-6; TRBD1 might be the D (6 bases). The CDR3 is 16 amino acids. CDR1 and CDR2 from the germline V gene are ENHRY and SYGVKD. Trimming left V 5 bases short and J 7 bases short, with 18 bases between.

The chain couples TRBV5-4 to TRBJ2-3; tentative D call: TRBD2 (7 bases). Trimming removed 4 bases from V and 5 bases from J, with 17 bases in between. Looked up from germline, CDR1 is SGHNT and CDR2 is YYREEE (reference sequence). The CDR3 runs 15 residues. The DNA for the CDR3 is TGTGCCAGCAGCGCCCAAAGGGGGGGAGTAGATACGCAGTATTTT. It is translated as CASSAQRGGVDTQYF.

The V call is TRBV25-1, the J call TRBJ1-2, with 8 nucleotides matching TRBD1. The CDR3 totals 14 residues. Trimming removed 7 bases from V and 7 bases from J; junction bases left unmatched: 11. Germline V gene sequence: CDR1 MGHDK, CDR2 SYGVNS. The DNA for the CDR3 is TGTGCCAGCACGAGCAGGGGGCAGTGGAGTGGCTACACCTTC. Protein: CASTSRGQWSGYTF.

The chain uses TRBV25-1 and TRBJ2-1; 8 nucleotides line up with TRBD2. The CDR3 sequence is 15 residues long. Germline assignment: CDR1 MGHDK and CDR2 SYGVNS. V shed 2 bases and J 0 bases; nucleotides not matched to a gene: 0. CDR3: CASSELAGSYNEQFF. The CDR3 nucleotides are TGTGCCAGCAGTGAACTAGCGGGCTCCTACAATGAGCAGTTCTTC.

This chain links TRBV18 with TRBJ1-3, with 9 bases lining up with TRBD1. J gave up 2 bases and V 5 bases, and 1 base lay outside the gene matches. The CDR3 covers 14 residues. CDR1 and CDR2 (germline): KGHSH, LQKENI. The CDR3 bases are TGTGCCAGCTCAAGGACAGGGGCTGGAAACACCATATATTTT. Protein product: CASSRTGAGNTIYF. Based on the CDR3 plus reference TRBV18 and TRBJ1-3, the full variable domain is NAGVMQNPRHLVRRRGQEARLRCSPMKGHSHVYWYRQLPEEGLKFMVYLQKENIIDESGMPKERFSAEFPKEGPSILRIQQVVRGDSAAYFCASSRTGAGNTIYFGEGSWLTVV.

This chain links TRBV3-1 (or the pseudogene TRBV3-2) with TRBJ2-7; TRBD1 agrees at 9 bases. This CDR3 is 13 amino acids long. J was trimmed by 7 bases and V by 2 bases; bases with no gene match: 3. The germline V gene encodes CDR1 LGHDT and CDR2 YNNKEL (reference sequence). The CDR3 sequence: CASSQNRGREQYF. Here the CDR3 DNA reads TGTGCCAGCAGCCAAAACAGGGGGCGTGAGCAGTACTTC.

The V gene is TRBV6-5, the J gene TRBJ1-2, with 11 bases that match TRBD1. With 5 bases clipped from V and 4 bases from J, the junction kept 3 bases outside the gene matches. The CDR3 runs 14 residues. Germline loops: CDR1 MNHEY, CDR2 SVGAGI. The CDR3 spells CASSPGTGGYGYTF. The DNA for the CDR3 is TGTGCCAGCAGTCCTGGGACAGGGGGCTATGGCTACACCTTC.

CDR3 loop: CAWSVGASGYQETQYF. For the CDR3, the DNA is TGTGCCTGGAGTGTAGGAGCTAGCGGATACCAAGAGACCCAGTACTTC. The genes are TRBV30 and TRBJ2-5; 7 bases line up with TRBD2. CDR1 is GTSNPN and CDR2 is SVGIG in the germline V gene (reference sequence). There are 16 residues in the CDR3. V shed 0 bases and J 0 bases; nucleotides not matched to a gene: 7. The complete variable domain, with remaining parts taken from reference TRBV30 and TRBJ2-5, reads SQTIHQWPATLVQPVGSPLSLECTVEGTSNPNLYWYRQAAGRGLQLLFYSVGIGQISSEVPQNLSASRPQDRQFILSSKKLLLSDSGFYLCAWSVGASGYQETQYFGPGTRLLVL.

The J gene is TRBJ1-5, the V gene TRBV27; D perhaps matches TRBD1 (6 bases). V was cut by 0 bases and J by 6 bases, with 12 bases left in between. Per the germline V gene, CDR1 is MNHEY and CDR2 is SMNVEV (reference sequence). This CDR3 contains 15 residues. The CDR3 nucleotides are TGTGCCAGCAGTTTATCAGGGGGATGGGGTCAGCCCCAGCATTTT. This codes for CASSLSGGWGQPQHF.

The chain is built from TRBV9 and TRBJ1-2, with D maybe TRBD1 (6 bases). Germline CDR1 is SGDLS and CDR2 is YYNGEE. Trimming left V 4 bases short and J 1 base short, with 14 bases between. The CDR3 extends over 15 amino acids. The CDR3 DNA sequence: TGTGCCAGCAGCCTCCTAGGACAGAATAACTATGGCTACACCTTC. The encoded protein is CASSLLGQNNYGYTF.

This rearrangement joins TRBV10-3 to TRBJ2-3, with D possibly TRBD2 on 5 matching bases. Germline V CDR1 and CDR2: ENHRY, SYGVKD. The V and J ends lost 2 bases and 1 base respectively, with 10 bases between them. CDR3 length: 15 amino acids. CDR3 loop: CAISEGLARTDTQYF. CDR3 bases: TGTGCCATCAGTGAGGGGCTAGCACGCACAGATACGCAGTATTTT.

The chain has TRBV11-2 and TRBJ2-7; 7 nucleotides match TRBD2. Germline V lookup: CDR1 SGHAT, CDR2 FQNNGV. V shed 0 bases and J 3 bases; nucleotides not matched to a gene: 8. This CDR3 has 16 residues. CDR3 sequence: CASSLDRAGAGYEQYF. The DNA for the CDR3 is TGTGCCAGCAGCTTAGATAGGGCGGGAGCGGGCTACGAGCAGTACTTC.

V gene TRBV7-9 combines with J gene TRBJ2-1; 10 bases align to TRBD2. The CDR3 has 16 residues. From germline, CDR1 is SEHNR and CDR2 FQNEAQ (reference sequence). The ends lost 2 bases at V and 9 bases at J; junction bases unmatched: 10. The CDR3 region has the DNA TGTGCCAGCAGCTTACTAGCGGGAGAGAATTACGCTGAGCAGTTCTTC. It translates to CASSLLAGENYAEQFF. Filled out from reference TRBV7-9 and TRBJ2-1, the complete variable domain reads DTGVSQNPRHKITKRGQNVTFRCDPISEHNRLYWYRQTLGQGPEFLTYFQNEAQLEKSRLLSDRFSAERPKGSFSTLEIQRTEQGDSAMYLCASSLLAGENYAEQFFGPGTRLTVL.

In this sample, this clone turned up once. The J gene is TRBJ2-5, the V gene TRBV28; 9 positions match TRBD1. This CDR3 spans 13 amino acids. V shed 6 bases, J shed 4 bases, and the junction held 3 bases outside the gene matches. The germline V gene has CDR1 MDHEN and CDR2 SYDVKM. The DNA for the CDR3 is TGTGCCAGCAGGGTGACAGGGGGAGAGACCCAGTACTTC. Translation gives CASRVTGGETQYF.

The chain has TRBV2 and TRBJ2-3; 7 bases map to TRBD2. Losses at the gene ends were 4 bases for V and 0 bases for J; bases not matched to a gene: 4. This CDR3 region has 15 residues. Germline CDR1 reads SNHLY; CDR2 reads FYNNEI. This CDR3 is CASSGLAASTDTQYF. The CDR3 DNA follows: TGTGCCAGCAGTGGACTAGCAGCTAGCACAGATACGCAGTATTTT.

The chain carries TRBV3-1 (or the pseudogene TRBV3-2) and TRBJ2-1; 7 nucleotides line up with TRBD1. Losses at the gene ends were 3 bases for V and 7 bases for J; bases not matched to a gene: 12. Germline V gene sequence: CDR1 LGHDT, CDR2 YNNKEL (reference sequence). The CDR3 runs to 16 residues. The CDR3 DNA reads TGTGCCAGCAGCCACCCGTTAGGGACAGTGGGGAATGAGCAGTTCTTC. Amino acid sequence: CASSHPLGTVGNEQFF.

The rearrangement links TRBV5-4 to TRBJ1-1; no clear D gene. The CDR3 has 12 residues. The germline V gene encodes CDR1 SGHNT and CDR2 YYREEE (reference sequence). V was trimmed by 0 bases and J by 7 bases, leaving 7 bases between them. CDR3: CASSLAGLEAFF. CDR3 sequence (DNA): TGTGCCAGCAGCTTGGCGGGTCTTGAAGCTTTCTTT.

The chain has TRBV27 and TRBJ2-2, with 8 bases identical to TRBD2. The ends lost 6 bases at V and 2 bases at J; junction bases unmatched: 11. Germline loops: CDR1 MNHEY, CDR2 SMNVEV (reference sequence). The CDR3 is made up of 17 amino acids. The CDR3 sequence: CASRPWAGTSNTGELFF. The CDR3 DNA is TGTGCCAGCAGGCCCTGGGCGGGGACTAGTAACACCGGGGAGCTGTTTTTT.

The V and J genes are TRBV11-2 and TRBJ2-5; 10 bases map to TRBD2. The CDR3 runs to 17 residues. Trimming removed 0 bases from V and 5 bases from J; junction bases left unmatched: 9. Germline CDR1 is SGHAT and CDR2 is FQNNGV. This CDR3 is CASSLDLLAGVYETQYF. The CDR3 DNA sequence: TGTGCCAGCAGCTTAGATCTGCTAGCGGGAGTTTACGAGACCCAGTACTTC. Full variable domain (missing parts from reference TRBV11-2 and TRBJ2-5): EAGVAQSPRYKIIEKRQSVAFWCNPISGHATLYWYQQILGQGPKLLIQFQNNGVVDDSQLPKDRFSAERLKGVDSTLKIQPAKLEDSAVYLCASSLDLLAGVYETQYFGPGTRLLVL.

The CDR3 protein is CASSPGPNPDEKLFF. Written as DNA, the CDR3 is TGTGCCAGCTCACCGGGGCCCAACCCGGATGAAAAACTGTTTTTT. The rearrangement links TRBV18 to TRBJ1-4; D is possibly TRBD1 (5 bases). Germline V CDR1 and CDR2: KGHSH, LQKENI. V was trimmed by 3 bases and J by 6 bases, leaving 14 bases between them. The CDR3 covers 15 residues. The variable domain in full, with the rest retrieved from reference TRBV18 and TRBJ1-4, is NAGVMQNPRHLVRRRGQEARLRCSPMKGHSHVYWYRQLPEEGLKFMVYLQKENIIDESGMPKERFSAEFPKEGPSILRIQQVVRGDSAAYFCASSPGPNPDEKLFFGSGTQLSVL.

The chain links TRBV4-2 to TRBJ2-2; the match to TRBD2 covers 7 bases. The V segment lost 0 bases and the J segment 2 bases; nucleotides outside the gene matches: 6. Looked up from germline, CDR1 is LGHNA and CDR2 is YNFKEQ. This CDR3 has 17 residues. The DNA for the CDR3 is TGTGCCAGCAGCCAAGATGCGGGAGAGATAAACACCGGGGAGCTGTTTTTT. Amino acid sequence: CASSQDAGEINTGELFF.

This CDR3 is CASSQGPPSGRATDEQYF. The DNA for the CDR3 is TGCGCCAGCAGCCAAGGCCCCCCCAGCGGGAGGGCCACCGACGAGCAGTACTTC. This sequence joins TRBV4-1 and TRBJ2-7; 10 nucleotides line up with TRBD2. The junction had 14 bases not matched to a gene; V was cut back by 1 base and J by 5 bases. Germline CDR1 MGHRA, CDR2 YSYEKL. The CDR3 totals 18 residues.